The clone carrying this T cell receptor beta chain was observed at least ten times. Its antigen is as yet unknown. This entry is derived from a study of T-cell memory formation after mild COVID-19. Overall study context: TCR clusters largely stayed donor specific. Notes on the study in general: Some responding clones appeared in pre-infection memory, suggesting cross-reactive memory joined. Largely, contracting CD4+ clones fell within CM and EM, and contracting CD8+ clones within EMRA. Contracting clones, day 15 to 85, had balanced CD4/CD8, and later expanders favored CD4+.

This CDR3 has 13 amino acids. Germline CDR1 SGHAT, CDR2 FQNNGV. Trimming removed 4 bases from V and 0 bases from J, with 5 bases in between. TCRdb itself ran the 5' RACE reads through MiXCR, one entry per CDR3 protein. The sample lists about 170,000 distinct CDR3 sequences, approximately 12% seen once, with roughly 3.4% in the top ten. The clonotype originates from a man younger than 35 who had mild COVID-19 (a few samples of this study predate the infection). Cell type and time point are not known. The sequencing input was PBMCs or a T cell subset sorted from them (not recorded which). The chain joins TRBV11-2 to TRBJ2-3; D assignment may be TRBD1 or TRBD2 (5 bases each). The CDR3 protein is CASSWDSTDTQYF. CDR3 sequence (DNA): TGTGCCAGCAGCTGGGACAGCACAGATACGCAGTATTTT.